What follows are 24 T cell receptor beta chains derived from one specimen sequenced in a study of hypomethylating agent response in myelodysplastic syndrome. The table came from immunoSEQ multiplex PCR; TCRdb's copy has only in-frame clones and leaves some out. The table includes over 3,000 clones, around 80% detected once. The sample here was bone marrow, taken before or after starting hypomethylating agent treatment for myelodysplastic syndrome (not recorded which). These receptors all come from a human donor with myelodysplastic syndrome.

The V gene is TRBV5-1, the J gene TRBJ1-2, with a tentative D call TRBD1 (6 bases). CDR3 length: 14 residues. V lost 5 bases and J 2 bases, leaving 13 bases between the germline ends. Germline values: CDR1 SGHRS, CDR2 YFSETQ. CDR3: CASRYSQGNYGYTF. The CDR3 DNA sequence: TGCGCCAGCAGATATTCCCAGGGGAACTATGGCTACACCTTC.

This sequence joins TRBV7-2 and TRBJ1-2; tentatively, D is TRBD1 (5 bases). Germline V gene lookup returns CDR1 SGHTA and CDR2 FQGNSA. There are 15 residues in the CDR3. The V end was cut by 6 bases, the J end by 4 bases, with 18 bases between. The CDR3 is CASRTDPAGSYGYTF. DNA of the CDR3: TGTGCCAGCAGAACCGATCCTGCAGGGAGCTATGGCTACACCTTC.

This clone has a handful of counts. The gene calls are TRBV5-6 and TRBJ1-4; the D gene is possibly TRBD1 (5 bases). Germline V CDR1 and CDR2: SGHDT, YYEEEE. There are 17 residues in the CDR3. Deletions cut 1 base from V and 5 bases from J, with 18 bases between. The CDR3 nucleotides read TGTGCCAGCAGCTTGAGAAGGGGAGTACGAAGCAATGAAAAACTGTTTTTT. Protein sequence: CASSLRRGVRSNEKLFF.

This clone occurred a few times. The rearrangement uses TRBV2 and TRBJ2-7; D assignment may be TRBD1 or TRBD2 (5 bases each). The CDR3 extends over 14 amino acids. Germline loops: CDR1 SNHLY, CDR2 FYNNEI. V was trimmed by 9 bases and J by 8 bases, leaving 23 bases between them. CDR3 sequence (DNA): TGTGCCAGAGGGTCTGAGAACCGAGGGGTGAAGCAGTACTTC. Protein: CARGSENRGVKQYF.

As concerns this clone: The same CDR3 arises from other DNA sequences in this sample as well. The genes are TRBV5-6 and TRBJ1-2; unclear D gene. The CDR3 is 18 residues long. Germline-derived CDR1 and CDR2 are SGHDT and YYEEEE. The V end was cut by 0 bases, the J end by 0 bases, with 18 bases between. DNA of the CDR3: TGTGCCAGCAGCTTGGGACCTTCGGGCTCTCCCCCTAACTATGGCTACACCTTC. Translating it yields CASSLGPSGSPPNYGYTF.

The V call is TRBV19, the J call TRBJ2-7; 7 nucleotides align to TRBD1. Germline V gene lookup returns CDR1 LNHDA and CDR2 SQIVND (reference sequence). J was trimmed by 6 bases and V by 5 bases; bases with no gene match: 13. This CDR3 has 15 residues. In nucleotides, the CDR3 is TGTGCCAGTAGTCCGCCGGGACAGCGTAGTGGCGAGCAGTACTTC. Its translation: CASSPPGQRSGEQYF. Looking up the rest from reference TRBV19 and TRBJ2-7 gives the full variable domain: DGGITQSPKYLFRKEGQNVTLSCEQNLNHDAMYWYRQDPGQGLRLIYYSQIVNDFQKGDIAEGYSVSREKKESFPLTVTSAQKNPTAFYLCASSPPGQRSGEQYFGPGTRLTVT.

The chain joins TRBV5-6 to TRBJ2-5; TRBD2 matches 15 bases. Losses at the gene ends were 5 bases for V and 5 bases for J; bases not matched to a gene: 10. CDR3 length: 17 amino acids. CDR1 and CDR2 (germline): SGHDT, YYEEEE. CDR3 residues: CASRLFAGTSGRETQYF. CDR3 DNA: TGTGCCAGCAGACTTTTTGCCGGGACTAGCGGGAGGGAGACCCAGTACTTC.

CDR3 DNA sequence: TGTGCCGTTACCAGGGGGGAGGGACTAACTCGTGGCTACACCTTC. Translation: CAVTRGEGLTRGYTF. The rearrangement links TRBV30 to TRBJ1-2, with 7 bases fitting TRBD1. The germline gives CDR1 GTSNPN, CDR2 SVGIG (reference sequence). This CDR3 comprises 15 residues. The V gene end was trimmed by 8 bases and the J gene end by 7 bases; junction bases not matched to a gene: 19. The full variable domain, in which reference TRBV30 and TRBJ1-2 provide the parts outside the CDR3, is SQTIHQWPATLVQPVGSPLSLECTVEGTSNPNLYWYRQAAGRGLQLLFYSVGIGQISSEVPQNLSASRPQDRQFILSSKKLLLSDSGFYLCAVTRGEGLTRGYTFGSGTRLTVV.

The genes are TRBV6-1 and TRBJ2-3, with 10 bases aligning to TRBD1. In germline, CDR1 is MNHNS, CDR2 SASEGT. This CDR3 contains 14 residues. With V trimmed by 7 bases and J by 11 bases, 12 bases remained unmatched. The CDR3, as DNA: TGTGCCAGCATCGGGACAGGGGCCACCCGGGGGCAGTATTTT. This encodes CASIGTGATRGQYF.

V usage is TRBV30 and J usage is TRBJ2-1, with TRBD2 matching 8 bases. The CDR3 has 12 residues. The germline V gene has CDR1 GTSNPN and CDR2 SVGIG (reference sequence). The DNA for the CDR3 is TGTGCTCATAAGCGGGGGTACAATGAGCAGTTCTTC. It specifies CAHKRGYNEQFF.

This clone was observed once. The chain carries TRBV18 and TRBJ1-3; perhaps TRBD1 as D (6 bases). V was trimmed by 2 bases and J by 0 bases, leaving 17 bases between them. The CDR3 covers 18 residues. Germline CDR1 and CDR2: KGHSH and LQKENI. The CDR3 sequence is CASSPTQTGLHSGNTIYF. Written as DNA, the CDR3 is TGTGCCAGCTCACCAACGCAAACAGGGTTGCACTCTGGAAACACCATATATTTT.

V is TRBV6-6 and J is TRBJ2-2; D is unclear. The germline CDR1 and CDR2 sequences are MNHNY and SVGAGI (reference sequence). The CDR3 runs to 15 residues. V was trimmed by 5 bases and J by 3 bases, leaving 13 bases between them. CDR3 loop: CASSPTWGYTGELFF. The CDR3 DNA reads TGTGCCAGCAGTCCGACGTGGGGTTACACCGGGGAGCTGTTTTTT.

This clone was recorded once. The chain carries TRBV9 and TRBJ2-1; D may be TRBD2 (5 bases). Germline V gene data show CDR1 as SGDLS and CDR2 as YYNGEE. The germline V and J ends were trimmed by 0 bases and 9 bases, with 13 bases remaining between them. The CDR3 runs 14 residues. CDR3 sequence: CASSVVSLLGEQFF. For the CDR3, the DNA is TGTGCCAGCAGCGTAGTGTCCCTACTAGGTGAGCAGTTCTTC.

The chain is built from TRBV5-1 and TRBJ2-7; D ambiguous. This CDR3 has 15 residues. Germline CDR1 is SGHRS and CDR2 is YFSETQ. V dropped 7 bases and J dropped 1 base, with 18 bases sitting between them. In nucleotides, the CDR3 is TGCGCCAGCCTCCCCCGCGGTCAGGCTTCCTACGAGCAGTACTTC. Translation: CASLPRGQASYEQYF.

V is TRBV29-1 and J is TRBJ2-2, with D unresolved. This CDR3 contains 13 residues. The germline CDR1 and CDR2 sequences are SQVTM and ANQGSEA. Trimming shortened V by 5 bases and J by 2 bases, and 9 bases separated the two germline ends. CDR3 sequence reads: CSVSGTNTGELFF. The CDR3 DNA is TGCAGCGTTTCCGGTACCAACACCGGGGAGCTGTTTTTT.

The J gene is TRBJ2-7, the V gene TRBV5-1; 9 bases are shared with TRBD1. Looked up from germline, CDR1 is SGHRS and CDR2 is YFSETQ. This CDR3 is 15 amino acids long. With 5 bases clipped from V and 5 bases from J, the junction kept 11 bases outside the gene matches. CDR3 coding DNA: TGCGCCAGCAGAATAGGACAGGGGAGTACGGACGAGCAGTACTTC. Translation gives CASRIGQGSTDEQYF. Full variable domain (remainder filled in from reference TRBV5-1 and TRBJ2-7): KAGVTQTPRYLIKTRGQQVTLSCSPISGHRSVSWYQQTPGQGLQFLFEYFSETQRNKGNFPGRFSGRQFSNSRSEMNVSTLELGDSALYLCASRIGQGSTDEQYFGPGTRLTVT.

This clone was observed once. This chain connects TRBV5-4 to TRBJ2-5; D possibly corresponds to TRBD1 (6 bases). Per the germline V gene, CDR1 is SGHNT and CDR2 is YYREEE (reference sequence). This CDR3 is 14 amino acids long. V gave up 0 bases and J gave up 4 bases, with 10 bases separating them. The chain's CDR3 is CASSLGGGVETQYF. For the CDR3, the DNA is TGTGCCAGCAGCTTGGGAGGGGGTGTAGAGACCCAGTACTTC.

V and J are TRBV6-1 and TRBJ1-2, with D perhaps matching TRBD1 (5 bases). CDR1 is MNHNS and CDR2 is SASEGT in the germline V gene. The CDR3 spans 14 residues. The V end lost 3 bases, the J end lost 3 bases, and 11 bases lay between the germline ends. The CDR3 sequence: CASSDSGEHYGYTF. CDR3 DNA: TGTGCCAGCAGTGATTCGGGGGAGCACTATGGCTACACCTTC.

This clone came up a few times. J is TRBJ2-3 and V is TRBV7-3; D possibly uses TRBD1 or TRBD2 (6 bases each). V lost 0 bases and J 1 base, leaving 11 bases between the germline ends. CDR1 and CDR2 from the germline V gene are SGHTA and FQGTGA. There are 16 residues in the CDR3. For the CDR3, the DNA is TGTGCCAGCAGCTTAACAGGGGGGCGGGGCACAGATACGCAGTATTTT. It specifies CASSLTGGRGTDTQYF.

This sequence joins TRBV19 and TRBJ1-5, with D possibly TRBD1 on 5 matching bases. Per germline, CDR1 LNHDA and CDR2 SQIVND (reference sequence). The CDR3 spans 15 residues. The ends were cut back, 4 bases at V and 0 bases at J, with 10 bases in the middle. The CDR3, as DNA: TGTGCCAGTAGTAGACAGAGTACTAGCAATCAGCCCCAGCATTTT. Translation gives CASSRQSTSNQPQHF.

V and J are TRBV9 and TRBJ1-6; D unclear. Trimming left V 0 bases short and J 9 bases short, with 7 bases between. The CDR3 runs 13 residues. Germline loops: CDR1 SGDLS, CDR2 YYNGEE. As DNA, the CDR3 is TGTGCCAGCAGCGTAGAACGGGGTTCACCCCTCCACTTT. This sequence encodes CASSVERGSPLHF.

This chain connects TRBV7-9 to TRBJ2-5; D gene unclear. V lost 5 bases to trimming and J lost 1 base, with 2 bases between them. Germline V gene lookup returns CDR1 SEHNR and CDR2 FQNEAQ (reference sequence). The CDR3 contains 11 residues. The CDR3 is CASSPQETQYF. CDR3 nucleotides: TGTGCCAGCAGCCCCCAAGAGACCCAGTACTTC.

The rearrangement joins TRBV18 to TRBJ2-5; the D gene could be TRBD1 or TRBD2 (5 bases each). The germline gives CDR1 KGHSH, CDR2 LQKENI. The CDR3 loop spans 16 amino acids. Trimming removed 1 base at V and 2 bases at J, with 14 bases between. This CDR3 is CASSPQRGGWQETQYF. CDR3 DNA sequence: TGTGCCAGCTCACCACAGAGGGGCGGTTGGCAAGAGACCCAGTACTTC. The complete variable domain, with remaining parts taken from reference TRBV18 and TRBJ2-5, reads NAGVMQNPRHLVRRRGQEARLRCSPMKGHSHVYWYRQLPEEGLKFMVYLQKENIIDESGMPKERFSAEFPKEGPSILRIQQVVRGDSAAYFCASSPQRGGWQETQYFGPGTRLLVL.

In this sample, this clone turned up a few times. The chain employs TRBV7-9 and TRBJ1-5; 10 bases match TRBD1. Germline-derived CDR1 and CDR2 are SEHNR and FQNEAQ (reference sequence). The V and J ends lost 1 base and 2 bases, in that order; junction bases with no gene match: 5. This CDR3 contains 17 residues. The CDR3 loop is CASSLGTGTGGNQPQHF. For the CDR3, the DNA is TGTGCCAGCAGCTTAGGCACCGGGACAGGGGGCAATCAGCCCCAGCATTTT.